These 27 T cell receptor beta chains were all obtained from the same sample, sequenced in a study of blood T cell repertoires in COVID-19. Produced via immunoSEQ multiplex PCR; TCRdb's table is partial and in-frame only. Of roughly 260,000 clones in the sample, more than 70% are singletons; the top ten hold roughly 3.1%. Sequenced material: peripheral blood. Receptors originate from a woman aged 18-29 years with acute or convalescent COVID-19.

This clone was picked up a small number of times. The chain joins TRBV6-6 to TRBJ1-1; 8 positions agree with TRBD1. The CDR3 covers 15 residues. V shed 4 bases and J 6 bases; nucleotides not matched to a gene: 10. CDR1 is MNHNY, CDR2 SVGAGI, per germline (reference sequence). The CDR3 DNA is TGTGCCAGCAGTTTAGGACAGGGCCGGTTCGCTGAAGCTTTCTTT. Amino acid sequence: CASSLGQGRFAEAFF.

This sequence joins TRBV7-9 and TRBJ2-7, with 10 positions matching TRBD1. Germline loops: CDR1 SEHNR, CDR2 FQNEAQ (reference sequence). The CDR3 covers 15 residues. V gave up 4 bases and J gave up 2 bases; unmatched junction bases: 5. The CDR3 sequence: CASSSGTGVPYEQYF. The CDR3 nucleotides read TGTGCCAGCAGCTCCGGGACAGGGGTCCCCTACGAGCAGTACTTC.

The rearrangement joins TRBV7-8 to TRBJ2-3; unclear D gene. Per the germline V gene, CDR1 is SGHVS and CDR2 is FQNEAQ. Trimming pared 5 bases from V and 2 bases from J, leaving 11 bases between. The length of the CDR3 is 14 residues. The CDR3 DNA reads TGTGCCAGCAGCCCCAGCGATCTCACAGATACGCAGTATTTT. Translated: CASSPSDLTDTQYF.

V and J are TRBV6-2 or TRBV6-3 and TRBJ2-7, with TRBD2 matching 14 bases. Germline V CDR1 and CDR2: MNHEY, SVGEGT. J lost 6 bases, V lost 6 bases, and 7 bases had no gene match. CDR3 length: 15 amino acids. CDR3 loop: CASSRGLAGAFEQYF. The CDR3 coding sequence is TGTGCCAGCAGCCGGGGACTAGCGGGGGCCTTCGAGCAGTACTTC.

The chain uses TRBV11-2 and TRBJ2-2; D is perhaps TRBD1 (6 bases). The CDR3 covers 17 residues. Germline loops: CDR1 SGHAT, CDR2 FQNNGV. The V and J ends lost 0 bases and 4 bases respectively, with 15 bases between them. CDR3 bases: TGTGCCAGCAGCTTAGACCTCCCGACAGGTTCCACCGGGGAGCTGTTTTTT. It yields the protein CASSLDLPTGSTGELFF.

This clone has a count of ten or more. This chain connects TRBV28 to TRBJ2-1; tentative D call: TRBD2 (5 bases). CDR1 is MDHEN and CDR2 is SYDVKM in the germline V gene. V was cut by 6 bases and J by 0 bases, with 12 bases left in between. The length of the CDR3 is 15 residues. The CDR3 DNA follows: TGTGCCAGCAGCCGGGATTTGGGCTCCTACAATGAGCAGTTCTTC. Translating it yields CASSRDLGSYNEQFF.

This clone appeared a single time. The rearrangement links TRBV6-1 to TRBJ2-2; D is unclear. The CDR3 covers 13 residues. Germline V gene lookup returns CDR1 MNHNS and CDR2 SASEGT. Trimming removed 3 bases from V and 6 bases from J, with 8 bases in between. The CDR3 DNA is TGTGCCAGCAGTGATTGGAGCCCCGGGGAGCTGTTTTTT. Translation: CASSDWSPGELFF.

The table lists this clone with a count of one. This rearrangement joins TRBV28 to TRBJ2-3, with a tentative D call TRBD2 (5 bases). In germline, CDR1 is MDHEN, CDR2 SYDVKM. The CDR3 length is 16 residues. Trimming took off 1 base at V and 4 bases at J, with 15 bases between the two ends. CDR3 amino acids: CASSLSYRAVADTQYF. CDR3 coding DNA: TGTGCCAGCAGTTTATCCTATCGAGCGGTGGCAGATACGCAGTATTTT.

V is TRBV6-1 and J is TRBJ1-1; the D is unclear. This CDR3 is built from 13 residues. Germline-derived CDR1 and CDR2 are MNHNS and SASEGT. Trimming took off 2 bases at V and 1 base at J, with 5 bases between the two ends. The CDR3 here is CASSEHQNTEAFF. The CDR3 region has the DNA TGTGCCAGCAGTGAACATCAGAACACTGAAGCTTTCTTT.

The chain uses TRBV6-5 and TRBJ1-4, with 10 bases identical to TRBD1. With V trimmed by 3 bases and J by 8 bases, 3 bases remained unmatched. CDR1 is MNHEY and CDR2 is SVGAGI in the germline V gene. The CDR3 consists of 14 residues. DNA for the CDR3: TGTGCCAGCAGTTATGGGACAGGGGAGGAAAAACTGTTTTTT. This translates into CASSYGTGEEKLFF.

In this sample, this clone turned up a few times. The chain has TRBV7-9 and TRBJ2-7; 10 bases fit TRBD1. With V trimmed by 1 base and J by 7 bases, 4 bases remained unmatched. CDR1 and CDR2 from the germline V gene are SEHNR and FQNEAQ (reference sequence). CDR3 length: 14 amino acids. The CDR3 is CASSLGGTGEEQYF. In nucleotides, the CDR3 is TGTGCCAGCAGCTTAGGAGGGACAGGGGAAGAGCAGTACTTC.

The rearrangement uses TRBV30 and TRBJ2-1; 13 bases align to TRBD2. This CDR3 region has 15 residues. V was clipped by 0 bases and J by 7 bases; unmatched bases: 3. Germline V gives CDR1 GTSNPN, CDR2 SVGIG (reference sequence). CDR3 sequence reads: CAWSVLAGGPNEQFF. CDR3 nucleotides: TGTGCCTGGAGTGTACTAGCGGGAGGGCCAAATGAGCAGTTCTTC.

CDR3 DNA sequence: TGTGCCATCAGTGACATTGGAAGCGGGAGGGACACCGGGGAGCTGTTTTTT. Protein product: CAISDIGSGRDTGELFF. The chain couples TRBV10-3 to TRBJ2-2; TRBD2 matches at 10 bases. Germline-derived CDR1 and CDR2 are ENHRY and SYGVKD. The CDR3 is made up of 17 amino acids. The V segment lost 3 bases and the J segment 3 bases; nucleotides outside the gene matches: 7.

This chain connects TRBV7-2 to TRBJ2-7; D may be TRBD2 (6 bases). Germline loops: CDR1 SGHTA, CDR2 FQGNSA. The CDR3 is made up of 15 amino acids. With 5 bases removed from V and 3 bases from J, the gap between germline ends came to 17 bases. The CDR3 spells CASSPAAGKGYEQYF. DNA of the CDR3: TGTGCCAGCAGCCCAGCCGCGGGAAAGGGCTACGAGCAGTACTTC.

The chain joins TRBV28 to TRBJ1-1; D remains unclear. The CDR3 covers 14 residues. Trimming shortened V by 1 base and J by 6 bases, and 12 bases separated the two germline ends. Germline lookup yields CDR1 MDHEN and CDR2 SYDVKM. The CDR3 reads CASSLFQDTAEAFF. CDR3 DNA: TGTGCCAGCAGTTTATTTCAGGATACCGCTGAAGCTTTCTTT.

V gene TRBV2 combines with J gene TRBJ2-7; D might be TRBD2 (5 bases). This CDR3 is built from 13 residues. Trimming pared 7 bases from V and 2 bases from J, leaving 12 bases between. The germline V gene has CDR1 SNHLY and CDR2 FYNNEI. CDR3 sequence: CASTEEGTYEQYF. Written as DNA, the CDR3 is TGTGCCAGCACAGAAGAGGGAACCTACGAGCAGTACTTC. Variable domain in full (rest from reference TRBV2 and TRBJ2-7): EPEVTQTPSHQVTQMGQEVILRCVPISNHLYFYWYRQILGQKVEFLVSFYNNEISEKSEIFDDQFSVERPDGSNFTLKIRSTKLEDSAMYFCASTEEGTYEQYFGPGTRLTVT.

The chain carries TRBV7-2 and TRBJ2-7; 10 bases are shared with TRBD2. Germline CDR1 is SGHTA and CDR2 is FQGNSA. This CDR3 spans 15 amino acids. V gave up 2 bases and J gave up 4 bases; unmatched junction bases: 5. CDR3 protein: CASSLRASGSYEQYF. In DNA, the CDR3 is TGTGCCAGCAGCTTACGGGCTAGCGGGAGTTACGAGCAGTACTTC.

CDR3 in amino acids: CASSLGDSDSEQFF. CDR3 sequence (DNA): TGCGCCAGCAGCTTGGGGGACTCCGACAGTGAGCAGTTCTTC. V and J are TRBV5-1 and TRBJ2-1, with a tentative D call TRBD2 (6 bases). The V end was cut by 0 bases, the J end by 9 bases, with 13 bases between. This CDR3 is 14 amino acids long. Per germline, CDR1 SGHRS and CDR2 YFSETQ.

This sequence joins TRBV11-2 and TRBJ2-7; 7 nucleotides line up with TRBD1. This CDR3 has 19 amino acids. Trimming removed 6 bases from V and 3 bases from J; junction bases left unmatched: 23. Germline CDR1 and CDR2: SGHAT and FQNNGV. This CDR3 reads CASSPINRDRARRVYEQYF. Written as DNA, the CDR3 is TGTGCCAGCAGTCCCATCAACCGTGACAGGGCCCGTCGGGTCTACGAGCAGTACTTC. Based on the CDR3 plus reference TRBV11-2 and TRBJ2-7, the full variable domain is EAGVAQSPRYKIIEKRQSVAFWCNPISGHATLYWYQQILGQGPKLLIQFQNNGVVDDSQLPKDRFSAERLKGVDSTLKIQPAKLEDSAVYLCASSPINRDRARRVYEQYFGPGTRLTVT.

This chain uses TRBV30 with TRBJ1-1; TRBD1 might be the D (5 bases). V lost 2 bases and J lost 3, with 16 bases in between. This CDR3 is built from 15 residues. Germline V gene sequence: CDR1 GTSNPN, CDR2 SVGIG (reference sequence). CDR3 coding DNA: TGTGCCTGGAGTACGCCGGGGCAGCGGGACACTGAAGCTTTCTTT. Encoded protein: CAWSTPGQRDTEAFF. The variable domain in full, with the rest retrieved from reference TRBV30 and TRBJ1-1, is SQTIHQWPATLVQPVGSPLSLECTVEGTSNPNLYWYRQAAGRGLQLLFYSVGIGQISSEVPQNLSASRPQDRQFILSSKKLLLSDSGFYLCAWSTPGQRDTEAFFGQGTRLTVV.

A few counts support this clone. This chain links TRBV4-3 with TRBJ1-2; 9 bases agree with TRBD1. This CDR3 region has 16 residues. V lost 2 bases and J lost 6; bases outside the gene matches: 10. The germline V gene encodes CDR1 LGHNA and CDR2 YSLEER. CDR3 coding DNA: TGCGCCAGCAGCCAACCGAACAGGGGGCATGGGAATGGCTACACCTTC. Translating gives CASSQPNRGHGNGYTF.

The CDR3 DNA sequence: TGTGCCAGCACCGCGGAGGTTCCCCGGACAGGGCTTTACAATGAGCAGTTCTTC. It yields the protein CASTAEVPRTGLYNEQFF. This chain uses TRBV5-8 with TRBJ2-1, with 8 bases matching TRBD1. Germline CDR1 and CDR2: SGHTS and YDEGEE. The CDR3 sequence is 18 residues long. Trimming removed 6 bases from V and 4 bases from J; junction bases left unmatched: 18.

This clone was detected once. The CDR3 DNA is TGTGCCAGCAGTTATACCCCGGACGGACTACCCTACGAGCAGTACTTC. Its protein is CASSYTPDGLPYEQYF. The chain employs TRBV2 and TRBJ2-7; perhaps TRBD2 as D (6 bases). Germline CDR1 is SNHLY and CDR2 is FYNNEI. V was shortened by 5 bases and J by 2 bases, with 19 bases between the two germline ends. CDR3 size: 16 residues.

The rearrangement joins TRBV30 to TRBJ2-2, with 11 positions matching TRBD2. The CDR3 covers 15 residues. With 2 bases clipped from V and 3 bases from J, the junction kept 2 bases outside the gene matches. Germline V gene lookup returns CDR1 GTSNPN and CDR2 SVGIG (reference sequence). CDR3 DNA sequence: TGTGCCTGGAGTAGTAGCGGGAGGGACACCGGGGAGCTGTTTTTT. Its protein product is CAWSSSGRDTGELFF.

The genes are TRBV24-1 and TRBJ1-2; D is possibly TRBD1 (5 bases). The CDR3 loop spans 14 amino acids. Trimming took off 4 bases at V and 7 bases at J, with 15 bases between the two ends. CDR1 is KGHDR, CDR2 SFDVKD, per germline. CDR3 region: CATSDRQTVGGYTF. CDR3 bases: TGTGCCACCAGTGACCGACAGACAGTTGGTGGCTACACCTTC.

This clone was detected only a few times. The V and J genes are TRBV7-2 and TRBJ1-2, with D possibly matching TRBD1 (6 bases). The CDR3 totals 12 residues. Germline CDR1 SGHTA, CDR2 FQGNSA. The V end was cut by 1 base, the J end by 11 bases, with 11 bases between. As DNA, the CDR3 is TGTGCCAGCAGCTTAGGACCCGACAGGTACACCTTC. Its protein product is CASSLGPDRYTF.

This clone has only a few counts. The J gene is TRBJ2-1, the V gene TRBV20-1; D is unclear. CDR1 is DFQATT and CDR2 is SNEGSKA in the germline V gene (reference sequence). The V gene lost 5 bases and the J gene lost 5 bases, with 4 bases spanning the gap. The CDR3 extends over 10 amino acids. The DNA for the CDR3 is TGCAGTGCTCGGGACAATGAGCAGTTCTTC. Its translation is CSARDNEQFF.